The present TCR beta chain was sequenced within a study of blood T cells in healthy people across ages (dated by TCRdb to between 2015 and 2017). In terms of the full investigation: In model experiments, roughly one uniquely barcoded TCR beta cDNA molecule per two T cells was captured by template switching. Using deep sequencing normalized with unique cDNA molecular identifiers, the study measured how TCR beta repertoire diversity changes with age. Donors were grouped into four age groups: young (average 16 years), middle-aged (39), aged (roughly 62) and long-lived (about 89). To avoid experimental bias, donors of different ages were randomly spread across the sequencing lanes. The study analyzed two additional independent replicas of 1 million unique cDNA reads from the same blood draw for two donors, one aged 18 to 30 and one aged 80 or older.

The protocol used for the library was 5' RACE. TCRdb names Illumina HiSeq 2500 as the instrument used. The second PCR ran for about 6 to 11 cycles and used a J-beta primer mix along with a sample-barcoded 5' primer. A unique molecular identifier was introduced onto each TCR beta cDNA molecule by a template-switch 5' adaptor carrying 12 random nucleotides. Each sample yielded at least 2.5 million CDR3-containing paired-end reads. The Mint cDNA synthesis kit, primed by a TRBC-specific oligonucleotide, was used to synthesize first-strand cDNA from all RNA. Following uracil-DNA glycosylase treatment, a first 18-cycle PCR with universal primers M1SS and BC2_uni_R was performed on all cDNA. Per the authors' processing: Normalization of each sample was performed by random selection of 1 million high-quality reads, each carrying a distinct molecular identifier. Instead of being binned into consensus sequences, reads that shared molecular identifiers were thrown out. MiTCR, set to a Q25 quality threshold and the strictest error-elimination algorithm, was used for CDR3 identification, clonotype clustering and error correction. A nonparametric unseen species model with Euler transformation was used to estimate lower-bound total TCR beta diversity. Through fastp at Q25 and MiXCR, TCRdb rebuilt clones from the public reads, retaining in-frame beta chains. Each CDR3 protein appears once, grouped with its most common genes and DNA. These V and J calls originate from TCRdb's pipeline instead of the authors' own analysis. The sample table holds around 780,000 distinct CDR3 sequences, of which 45% to 70% were seen once. Together, the top ten hold more than 25% of the sample.

The germline V gene (reference sequence) sets CDR1 to DFQATT and CDR2 to SNEGSKA. The CDR3 numbers 13 amino acids, ends counted. The only DNA kept is the CDR3, 39 bases in frame from the first base. V was cut back by 6 bases and J by 4 bases, leaving a gap of 15 bases between them. Regarding this clonotype: This clone's antigen is unknown. A much larger clone differs by one base, so this may be a read error. This CDR3 fails to terminate in the conserved phenylalanine or tryptophan, so it likely reflects a read error.

Beyond this particular receptor, the publication reports: Estimates of total diversity based on one million sequenced T cells were regarded as lower bounds and as underestimates. Conclusive comparison of naive and antigen-experienced compartments was prevented by the profiling of bulk unsorted PBMCs. The long-lived group showed more naive CD4+ T cells, fewer expanded clones and increased TCR diversity than the aged group, suggesting age selection. Because the CMV infection status of the donors was unknown, age-related changes in expanded clonotypes may potentially have been confounded. As age increased, observed TCR beta diversity per million T cells dropped in a roughly linear way, and a significant reduction was already evident by age about 40. The percentage of naive T cells measured by flow cytometry correlated strongly with observed TCR beta diversity.

The roughly 39 donors, aged about 6 to 95 years, were systemically healthy Caucasian individuals from Russia. Ten milliliters of peripheral blood were drawn from each donor into EDTA-treated Vacutainer tubes. PBMCs were isolated by Ficoll-Paque density-gradient centrifugation, with at least 6.5 million obtained per sample. Total RNA was extracted from PBMCs with Trizol reagent, with at least 5.5 micrograms obtained per sample. For every donor, flow cytometry on a PBMC aliquot measured the percentage of naive CD45RAhigh/CD27high T cells. The sequenced sample was blood. The sequence links TRBV20-1 to TRBJ2-5, and possibly TRBD1, on 7 matching bases. This TCR was sampled from a man aged 35 to 55 in good health. The nucleotide sequence is TGCAGTGCCCGAGGGAGGACAGGAGAGACCCAGTACTGC. It specifies CSARGRTGETQYC.